The sequence of this T cell receptor beta chain was determined in a study of cytomegalovirus exposure and HLA in healthy donors. It was with 60 Vbeta and 13 Jbeta primers that the PCR ran. Only in-frame clones appear in the TCRdb table, and some are missing; sequencing was by immunoSEQ multiplex PCR. The data show 120,000 or so clones, under 90% seen once. The CDR3 extends over 13 amino acids. CDR1 is SEHNR and CDR2 is FQNEAQ in the germline V gene (reference sequence). As for this clone: One junction end does not reproduce the germline sequence, and a read error may be involved.

The rearrangement links TRBV7-9 to TRBJ1-1; D ambiguous. Sequenced material: PBMCs. The origin of this receptor is a woman aged 40 to 55 in good health and CMV-seronegative. CDR3 DNA sequence: TGTTCCAGCAGCTCGACACCGAACACTGAAGCTTTCTTT. This translates into CSSSSTPNTEAFF.